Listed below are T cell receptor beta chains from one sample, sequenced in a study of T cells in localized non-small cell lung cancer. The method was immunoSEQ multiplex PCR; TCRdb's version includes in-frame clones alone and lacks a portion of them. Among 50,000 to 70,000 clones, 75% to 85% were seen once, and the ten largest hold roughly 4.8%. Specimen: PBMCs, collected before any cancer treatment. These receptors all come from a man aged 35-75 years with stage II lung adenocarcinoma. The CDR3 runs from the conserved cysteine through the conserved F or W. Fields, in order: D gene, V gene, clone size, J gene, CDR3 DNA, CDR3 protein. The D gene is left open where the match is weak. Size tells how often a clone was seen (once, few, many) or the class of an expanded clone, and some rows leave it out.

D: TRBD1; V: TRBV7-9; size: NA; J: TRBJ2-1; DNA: TGTGCCAGCAGCTTGGGGACCGGGACAGCCAGCTACAATGAGCAGTTCTTC; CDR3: CASSLGTGTASYNEQFF
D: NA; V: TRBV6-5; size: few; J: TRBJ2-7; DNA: TGTGCCAGCAGTTACTCTCGATACGAGCAGTACTTC; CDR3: CASSYSRYEQYF
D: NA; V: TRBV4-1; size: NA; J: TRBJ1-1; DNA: TGCGCCAGCAGCGGGATGGCGGCGAACACTGAAGCTTTCTTT; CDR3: CASSGMAANTEAFF
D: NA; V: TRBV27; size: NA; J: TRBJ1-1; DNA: TGTGCCAGCAGTCTTACAGGCTGGACTGAAGCTTTCTTT; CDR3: CASSLTGWTEAFF
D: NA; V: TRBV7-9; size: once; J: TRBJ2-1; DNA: TGTGCCAGCAGCTTATCGGGCTCCTACAATGAGCAGTTCTTC; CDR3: CASSLSGSYNEQFF
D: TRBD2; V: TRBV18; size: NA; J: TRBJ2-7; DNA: TGTGCCAGCTCTCTAAGATCCCCCAGGCAAAGCGGGACCACACACGAGCAGTACTTC; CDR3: CASSLRSPRQSGTTHEQYF
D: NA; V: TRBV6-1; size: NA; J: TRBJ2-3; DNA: TGTGCCAGCAGTGAAGTGGCAGATACGCAGTATTTT; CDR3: CASSEVADTQYF
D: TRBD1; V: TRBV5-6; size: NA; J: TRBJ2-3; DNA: TGTGCCAGCAGCTGGGACAGGAACACAGATACGCAGTATTTT; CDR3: CASSWDRNTDTQYF
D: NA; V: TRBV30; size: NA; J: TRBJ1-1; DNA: TGTGCCTGGAGTGACTTTGGGGCTGAAGCTTTCTTT; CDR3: CAWSDFGAEAFF
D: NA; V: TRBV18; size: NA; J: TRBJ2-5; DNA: TGTGCCAGCTCACCTCTAGGGGAGAACTGGGAGACCCAGTACTTC; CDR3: CASSPLGENWETQYF
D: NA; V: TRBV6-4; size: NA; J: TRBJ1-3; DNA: TGTGCCAGCAGTGACTACGGCGCTCACCGCCCTGGAAACACCATATATTTT; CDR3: CASSDYGAHRPGNTIYF
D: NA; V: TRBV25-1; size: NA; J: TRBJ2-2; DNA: TGTGCCAGCTCGGGACGGGCGAACACCGGGGAGCTGTTTTTT; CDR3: CASSGRANTGELFF
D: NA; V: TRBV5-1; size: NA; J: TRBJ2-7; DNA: TGCGCCAGCAGCTCCACAGGCCACGAGCAGTACTTC; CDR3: CASSSTGHEQYF
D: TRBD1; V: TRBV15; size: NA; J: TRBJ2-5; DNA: TGTGCCACCAGCAAAGGGACAGCTCAAGAGACCCAGTACTTC; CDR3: CATSKGTAQETQYF
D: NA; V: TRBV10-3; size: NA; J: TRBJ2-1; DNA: TGTGCCATCAGTGTCGATCCGGGGTACAATGAGCAGTTCTTC; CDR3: CAISVDPGYNEQFF
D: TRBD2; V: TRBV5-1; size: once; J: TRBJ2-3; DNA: TGCGCCAGCAGCTTGGTTTCGCTAGCGGCAGATACGCAGTATTTT; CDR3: CASSLVSLAADTQYF
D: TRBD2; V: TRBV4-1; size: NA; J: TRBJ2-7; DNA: TGCGCCAGCAGCCGGGAGGCGGGAGCGGCGGGAGTCCCCTACGAGCAGTACTTC; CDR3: CASSREAGAAGVPYEQYF
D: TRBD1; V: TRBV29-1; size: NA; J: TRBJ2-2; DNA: TGCAGCGTTCGGGGACAGGGGTGGACCGGGGAGCTGTTTTTT; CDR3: CSVRGQGWTGELFF
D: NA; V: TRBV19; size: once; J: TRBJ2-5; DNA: TGTGCCAGTAGTATTAACAGCCAAGAGACCCAGTACTTC; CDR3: CASSINSQETQYF
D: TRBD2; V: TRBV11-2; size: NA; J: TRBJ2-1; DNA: TGTGCCACCGCTAAGCGGGAGAGTTACAATGAGCAGTTCTTC; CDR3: CATAKRESYNEQFF
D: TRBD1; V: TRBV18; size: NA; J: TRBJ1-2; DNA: TGTGCCAGCTCACCACGCCGGGACAGTATTAACTATGGCTACACCTTC; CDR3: CASSPRRDSINYGYTF
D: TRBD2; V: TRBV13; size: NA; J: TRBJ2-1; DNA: TGTGCCAGCAGCTCTAGTGGGGGACTAGCCTCCTACAATGAGCAGTTCTTC; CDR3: CASSSSGGLASYNEQFF
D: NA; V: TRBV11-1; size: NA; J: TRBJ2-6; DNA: TGTGCCAGCAGCTTATTTGGGGCCAACGTCCTGACTTTC; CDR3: CASSLFGANVLTF
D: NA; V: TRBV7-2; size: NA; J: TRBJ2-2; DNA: TGTGCCAGCAGCTTGGGACCCACAAGGAACACCGGGGAGCTGTTTTTT; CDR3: CASSLGPTRNTGELFF
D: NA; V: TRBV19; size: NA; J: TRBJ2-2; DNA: TGTGCCAGTAGGATTACAGGGACCGGGGAGCTGTTTTTT; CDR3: CASRITGTGELFF
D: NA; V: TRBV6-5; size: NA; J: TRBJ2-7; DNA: TGTGCCAGCCAGGGCCAGGTGGGCTTCTACGAGCAGTACTTC; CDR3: CASQGQVGFYEQYF
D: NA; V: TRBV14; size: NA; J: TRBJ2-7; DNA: TGTGCCAGCAGCCAAAGTTTAGGGAGCTACGAGCAGTACTTC; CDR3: CASSQSLGSYEQYF
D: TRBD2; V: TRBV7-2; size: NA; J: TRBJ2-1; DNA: TGTGCCAGCAGCTTTCTAGCGGGAGTAGCCGATGAGCAGTTCTTC; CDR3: CASSFLAGVADEQFF
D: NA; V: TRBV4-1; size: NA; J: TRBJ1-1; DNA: TGCGCCAGCAGCCACGGACATTTGAACACTGAAGCTTTCTTT; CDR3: CASSHGHLNTEAFF
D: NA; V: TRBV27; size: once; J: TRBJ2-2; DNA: TGTGCCACTAAAAGGGGAGCGAACACCGGGGAGCTGTTTTTT; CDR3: CATKRGANTGELFF
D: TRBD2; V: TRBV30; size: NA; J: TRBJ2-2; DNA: TGTGCCTGGAGCCTAGCGGGAGGTGGAACCGGGGAGCTGTTTTTT; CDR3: CAWSLAGGGTGELFF
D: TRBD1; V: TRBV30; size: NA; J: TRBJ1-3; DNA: TGTGCCTGGACAGGGGGCGCGAACACCATATATTTT; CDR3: CAWTGGANTIYF
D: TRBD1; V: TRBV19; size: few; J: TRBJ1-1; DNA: TGTGCCAGTAGGACACAGGGGGCTGCGAACACTGAAGCTTTCTTT; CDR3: CASRTQGAANTEAFF